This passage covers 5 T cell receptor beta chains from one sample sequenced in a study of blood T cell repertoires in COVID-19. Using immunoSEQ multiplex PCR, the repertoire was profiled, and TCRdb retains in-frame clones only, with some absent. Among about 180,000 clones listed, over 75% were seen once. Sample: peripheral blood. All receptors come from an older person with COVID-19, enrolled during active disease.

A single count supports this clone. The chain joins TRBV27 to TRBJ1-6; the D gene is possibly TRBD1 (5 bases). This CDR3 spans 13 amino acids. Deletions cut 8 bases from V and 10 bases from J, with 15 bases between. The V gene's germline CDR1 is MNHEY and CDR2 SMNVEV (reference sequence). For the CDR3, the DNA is TGTGCCAGCTTGGCAGGACATGGATCACCCCTCCACTTT. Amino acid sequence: CASLAGHGSPLHF.

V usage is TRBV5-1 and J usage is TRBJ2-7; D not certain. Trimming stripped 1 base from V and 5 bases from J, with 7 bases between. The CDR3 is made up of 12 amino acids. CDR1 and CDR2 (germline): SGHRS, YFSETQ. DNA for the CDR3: TGCGCCAGCAGCTTGTTTTCAGACGAGCAGTACTTC. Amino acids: CASSLFSDEQYF.

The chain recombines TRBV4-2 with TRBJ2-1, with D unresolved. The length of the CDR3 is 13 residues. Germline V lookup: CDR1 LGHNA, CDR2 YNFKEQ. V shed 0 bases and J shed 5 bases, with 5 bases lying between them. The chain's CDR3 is CASSQDTNNEQFF. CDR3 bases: TGTGCCAGCAGCCAAGATACTAACAATGAGCAGTTCTTC.

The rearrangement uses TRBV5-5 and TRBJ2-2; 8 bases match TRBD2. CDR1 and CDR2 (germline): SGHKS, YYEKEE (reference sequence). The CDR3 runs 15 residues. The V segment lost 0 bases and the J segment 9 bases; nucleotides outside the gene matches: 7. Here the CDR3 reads CASSLASGGGRELFF. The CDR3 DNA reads TGTGCCAGCAGCTTGGCGAGCGGGGGTGGCAGGGAGCTGTTTTTT.

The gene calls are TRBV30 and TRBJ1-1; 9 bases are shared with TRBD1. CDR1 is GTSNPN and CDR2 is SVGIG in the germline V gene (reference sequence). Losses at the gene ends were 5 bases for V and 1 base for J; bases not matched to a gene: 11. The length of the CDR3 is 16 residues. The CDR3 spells CAWGGQGTSQNTEAFF. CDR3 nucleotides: TGTGCCTGGGGGGGACAGGGTACGAGCCAGAACACTGAAGCTTTCTTT.